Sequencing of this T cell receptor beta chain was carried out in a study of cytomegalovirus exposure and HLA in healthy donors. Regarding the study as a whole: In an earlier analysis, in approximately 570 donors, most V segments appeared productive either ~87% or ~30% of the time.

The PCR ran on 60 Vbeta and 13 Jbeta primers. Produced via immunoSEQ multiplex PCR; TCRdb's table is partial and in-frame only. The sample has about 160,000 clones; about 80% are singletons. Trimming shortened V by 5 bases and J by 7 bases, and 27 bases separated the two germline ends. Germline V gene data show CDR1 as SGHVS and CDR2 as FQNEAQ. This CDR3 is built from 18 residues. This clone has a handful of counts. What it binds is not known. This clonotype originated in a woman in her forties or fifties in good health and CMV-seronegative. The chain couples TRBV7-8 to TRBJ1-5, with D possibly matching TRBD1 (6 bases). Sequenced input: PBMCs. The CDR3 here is CASSLSGRGAAGGQPQHF. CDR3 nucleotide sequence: TGTGCCAGCAGCCTTAGCGGGCGGGGGGCGGCCGGAGGGCAGCCCCAGCATTTT. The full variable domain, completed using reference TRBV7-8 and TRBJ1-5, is GAGVSQSPRYKVAKRGQDVALRCDPISGHVSLFWYQQALGQGPEFLTYFQNEAQLDKSGLPSDRFFAERPEGSVSTLKIQRTQQEDSAVYLCASSLSGRGAAGGQPQHFGDGTRLSIL.